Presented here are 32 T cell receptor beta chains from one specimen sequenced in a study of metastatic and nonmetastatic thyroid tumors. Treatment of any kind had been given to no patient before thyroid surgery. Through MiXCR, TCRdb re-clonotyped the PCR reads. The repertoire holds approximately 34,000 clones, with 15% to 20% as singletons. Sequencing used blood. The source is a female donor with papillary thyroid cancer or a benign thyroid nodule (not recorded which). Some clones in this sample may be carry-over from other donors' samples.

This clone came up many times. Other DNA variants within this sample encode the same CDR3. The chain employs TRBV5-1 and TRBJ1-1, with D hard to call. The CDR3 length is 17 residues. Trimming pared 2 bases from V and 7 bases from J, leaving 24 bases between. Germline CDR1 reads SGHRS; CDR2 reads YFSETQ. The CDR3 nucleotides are TGCGCCAGCAGCTTCGGGCATCCCCTCGACGCTACCGATGAAGCTTTCTTT. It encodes CASSFGHPLDATDEAFF. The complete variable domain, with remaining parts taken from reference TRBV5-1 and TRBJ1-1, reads KAGVTQTPRYLIKTRGQQVTLSCSPISGHRSVSWYQQTPGQGLQFLFEYFSETQRNKGNFPGRFSGRQFSNSRSEMNVSTLELGDSALYLCASSFGHPLDATDEAFFGQGTRLTVV.

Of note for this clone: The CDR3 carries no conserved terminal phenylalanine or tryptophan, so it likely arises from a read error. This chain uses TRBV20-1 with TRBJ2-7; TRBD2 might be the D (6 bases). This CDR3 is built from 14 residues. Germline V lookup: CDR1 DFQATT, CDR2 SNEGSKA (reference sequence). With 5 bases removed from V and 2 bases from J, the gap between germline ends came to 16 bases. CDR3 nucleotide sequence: TGCAGTGCTGGGCCCTCGGGAGTACCCTACGAGCAGTACATC. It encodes CSAGPSGVPYEQYI.

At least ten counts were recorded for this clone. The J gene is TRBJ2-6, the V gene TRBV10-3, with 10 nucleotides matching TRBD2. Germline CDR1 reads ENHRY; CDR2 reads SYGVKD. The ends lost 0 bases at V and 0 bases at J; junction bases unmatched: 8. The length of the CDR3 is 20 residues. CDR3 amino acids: CAISESSTSGIYSGANVLTF. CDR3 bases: TGTGCCATCAGTGAGTCAAGTACTAGCGGGATTTACTCTGGGGCCAACGTCCTGACTTTC.

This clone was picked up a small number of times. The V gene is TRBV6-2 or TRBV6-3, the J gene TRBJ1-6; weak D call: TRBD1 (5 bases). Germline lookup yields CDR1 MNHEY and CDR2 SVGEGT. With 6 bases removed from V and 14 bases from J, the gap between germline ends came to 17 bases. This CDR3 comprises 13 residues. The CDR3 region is CASSGTLSGALHF. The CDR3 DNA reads TGTGCCAGCAGCGGGACCCTGAGCGGGGCCCTCCACTTT.

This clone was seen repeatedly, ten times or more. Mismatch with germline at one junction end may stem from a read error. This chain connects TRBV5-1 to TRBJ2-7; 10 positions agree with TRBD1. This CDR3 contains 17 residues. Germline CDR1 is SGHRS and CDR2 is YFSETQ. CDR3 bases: TGCGCCAGCAACTTGGAACCGGGACAGGGGACTCCCAACGAGCAGTACTTC. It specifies CASNLEPGQGTPNEQYF.

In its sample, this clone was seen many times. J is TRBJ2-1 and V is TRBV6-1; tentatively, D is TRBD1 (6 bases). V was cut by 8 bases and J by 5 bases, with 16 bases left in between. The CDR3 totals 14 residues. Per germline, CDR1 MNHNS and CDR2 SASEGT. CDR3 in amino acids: CASRDYGTNNEQFF. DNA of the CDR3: TGTGCCAGCCGGGATTACGGGACAAACAATGAGCAGTTCTTC.

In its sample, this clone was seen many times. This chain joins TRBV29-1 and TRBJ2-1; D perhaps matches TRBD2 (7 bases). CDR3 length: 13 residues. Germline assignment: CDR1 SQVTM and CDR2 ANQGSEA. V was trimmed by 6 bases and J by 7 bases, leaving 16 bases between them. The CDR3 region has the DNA TGCAGCGTGGGGGGGGGGCAGACTAATGAGCAGTTCTTC. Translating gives CSVGGGQTNEQFF.

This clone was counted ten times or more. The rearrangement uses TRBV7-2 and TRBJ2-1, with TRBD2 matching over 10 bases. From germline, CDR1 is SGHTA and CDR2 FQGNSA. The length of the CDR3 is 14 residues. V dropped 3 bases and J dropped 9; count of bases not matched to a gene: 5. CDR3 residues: CASSLASGRSEQFF. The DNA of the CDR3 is TGTGCCAGCAGCTTGGCTAGCGGGAGAAGTGAGCAGTTCTTC. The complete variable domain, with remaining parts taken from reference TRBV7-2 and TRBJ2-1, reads GAGVSQSPSNKVTEKGKDVELRCDPISGHTALYWYRQSLGQGLEFLIYFQGNSAPDKSGLPSDRFSAERTGGSVSTLTIQRTQQEDSAVYLCASSLASGRSEQFFGPGTRLTVL.

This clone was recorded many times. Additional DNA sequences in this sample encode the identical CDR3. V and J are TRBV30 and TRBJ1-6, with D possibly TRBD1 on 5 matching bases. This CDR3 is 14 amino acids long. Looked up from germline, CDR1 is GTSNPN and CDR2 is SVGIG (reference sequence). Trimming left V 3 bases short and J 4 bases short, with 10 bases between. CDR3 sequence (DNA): TGTGCCTGGAGCCGACAGTCGTATAATTCACCCCTCCACTTT. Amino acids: CAWSRQSYNSPLHF.

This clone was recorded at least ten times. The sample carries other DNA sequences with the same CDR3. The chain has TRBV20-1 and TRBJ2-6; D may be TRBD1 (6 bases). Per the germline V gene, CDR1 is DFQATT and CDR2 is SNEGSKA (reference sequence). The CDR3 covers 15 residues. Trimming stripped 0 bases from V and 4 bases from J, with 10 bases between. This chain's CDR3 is CSARDLGAGANVLTF. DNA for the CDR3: TGCAGTGCTAGAGATTTGGGGGCGGGGGCCAACGTCCTGACTTTC.

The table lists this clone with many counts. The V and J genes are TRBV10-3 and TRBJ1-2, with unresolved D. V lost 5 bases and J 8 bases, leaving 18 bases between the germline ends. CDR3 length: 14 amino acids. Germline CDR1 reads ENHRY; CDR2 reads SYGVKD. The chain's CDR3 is CAISTRTELWGYTF. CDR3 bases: TGTGCCATCAGTACCCGGACTGAGCTATGGGGCTACACCTTC.

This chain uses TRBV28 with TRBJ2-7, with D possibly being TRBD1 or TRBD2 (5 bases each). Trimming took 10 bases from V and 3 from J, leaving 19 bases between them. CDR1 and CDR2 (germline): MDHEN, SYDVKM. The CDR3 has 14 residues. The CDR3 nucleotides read TGTGCCATTACGCCCCAGGGACGGAGCTACGAGCAGTACTTC. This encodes CAITPQGRSYEQYF.

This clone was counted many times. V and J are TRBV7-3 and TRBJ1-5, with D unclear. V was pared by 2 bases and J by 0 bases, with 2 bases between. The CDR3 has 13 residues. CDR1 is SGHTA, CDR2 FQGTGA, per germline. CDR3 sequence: CASSLDSNQPQHF. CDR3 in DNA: TGTGCCAGCAGCTTAGATAGCAATCAGCCCCAGCATTTT.

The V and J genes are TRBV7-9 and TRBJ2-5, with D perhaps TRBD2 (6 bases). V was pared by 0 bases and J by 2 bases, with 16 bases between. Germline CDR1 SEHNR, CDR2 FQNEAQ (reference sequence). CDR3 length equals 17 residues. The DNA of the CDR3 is TGTGCCAGCAGCTTAGCGGTGGTTGGGGAGGTTCAAGAGACCCAGTACTTC. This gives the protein CASSLAVVGEVQETQYF.

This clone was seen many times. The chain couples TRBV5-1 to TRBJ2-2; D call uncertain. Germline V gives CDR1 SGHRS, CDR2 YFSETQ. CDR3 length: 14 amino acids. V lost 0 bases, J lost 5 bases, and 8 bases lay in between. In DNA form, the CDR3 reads TGCGCCAGCAGCTTGGAGATCGGTACCGGGGAGCTGTTTTTT. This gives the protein CASSLEIGTGELFF.

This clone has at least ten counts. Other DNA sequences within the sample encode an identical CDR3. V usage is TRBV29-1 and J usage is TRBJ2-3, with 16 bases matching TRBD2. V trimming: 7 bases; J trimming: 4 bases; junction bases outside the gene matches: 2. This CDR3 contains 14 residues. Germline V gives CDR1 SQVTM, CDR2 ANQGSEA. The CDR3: CSAGTSGGADTQYF. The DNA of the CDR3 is TGCAGCGCTGGGACTAGCGGGGGGGCAGATACGCAGTATTTT.

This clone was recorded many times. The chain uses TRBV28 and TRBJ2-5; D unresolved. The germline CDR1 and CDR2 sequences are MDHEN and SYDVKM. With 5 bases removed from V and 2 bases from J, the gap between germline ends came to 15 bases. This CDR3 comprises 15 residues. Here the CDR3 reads CASSDRRRRQETQYF. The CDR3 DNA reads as TGTGCCAGCAGTGACCGACGAAGACGACAAGAGACCCAGTACTTC.

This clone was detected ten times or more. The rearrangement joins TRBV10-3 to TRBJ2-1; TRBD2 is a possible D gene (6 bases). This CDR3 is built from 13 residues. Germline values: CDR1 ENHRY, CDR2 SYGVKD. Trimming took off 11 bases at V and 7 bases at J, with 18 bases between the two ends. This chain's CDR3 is CASSMRGENEQFF. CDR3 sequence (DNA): TGTGCCTCCTCGATGCGGGGTGAGAATGAGCAGTTCTTC.

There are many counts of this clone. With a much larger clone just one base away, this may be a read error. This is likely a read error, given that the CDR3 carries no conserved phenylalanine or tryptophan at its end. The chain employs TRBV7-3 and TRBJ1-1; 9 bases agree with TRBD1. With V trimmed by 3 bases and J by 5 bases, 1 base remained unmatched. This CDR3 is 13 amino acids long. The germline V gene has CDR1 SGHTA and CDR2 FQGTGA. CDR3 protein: CASSLGQGTEAFL. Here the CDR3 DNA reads TGTGCCAGCAGCTTGGGACAGGGAACTGAAGCTTTCCTT.

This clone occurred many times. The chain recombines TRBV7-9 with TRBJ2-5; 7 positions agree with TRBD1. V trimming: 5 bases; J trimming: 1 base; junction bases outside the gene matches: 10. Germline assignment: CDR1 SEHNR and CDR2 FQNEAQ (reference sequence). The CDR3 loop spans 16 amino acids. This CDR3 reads CASSPRADRAQETQYF. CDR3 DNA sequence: TGTGCCAGCAGCCCCCGGGCAGACAGGGCCCAAGAGACCCAGTACTTC. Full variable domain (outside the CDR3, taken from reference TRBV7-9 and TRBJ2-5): DTGVSQNPRHKITKRGQNVTFRCDPISEHNRLYWYRQTLGQGPEFLTYFQNEAQLEKSRLLSDRFSAERPKGSFSTLEIQRTEQGDSAMYLCASSPRADRAQETQYFGPGTRLLVL.

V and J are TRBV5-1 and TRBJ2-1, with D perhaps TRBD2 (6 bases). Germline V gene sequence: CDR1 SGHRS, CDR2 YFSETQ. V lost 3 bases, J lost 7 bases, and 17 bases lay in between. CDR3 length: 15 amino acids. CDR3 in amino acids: CASSSTSRLYNEQFF. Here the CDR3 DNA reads TGCGCCAGCAGCTCGACTAGTAGGCTCTATAATGAGCAGTTCTTC.

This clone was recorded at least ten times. For the CDR3, the DNA is TGCAGCGCCTCACAGGGGAGAAATGAAAAACTGTTTTTT. This codes for CSASQGRNEKLFF. This chain connects TRBV29-1 to TRBJ1-4; 7 bases align to TRBD1. Germline V gives CDR1 SQVTM, CDR2 ANQGSEA. Trimming took 7 bases from V and 5 from J; bases not matched to a gene: 7. The CDR3 covers 13 residues.

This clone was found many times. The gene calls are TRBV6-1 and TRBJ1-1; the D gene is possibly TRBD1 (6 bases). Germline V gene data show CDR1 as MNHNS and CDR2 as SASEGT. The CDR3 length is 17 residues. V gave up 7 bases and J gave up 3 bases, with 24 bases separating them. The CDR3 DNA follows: TGTGCCAGCATGAGTGGCACAGGGCTTAGGGTTTACACTGAAGCTTTCTTT. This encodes CASMSGTGLRVYTEAFF.

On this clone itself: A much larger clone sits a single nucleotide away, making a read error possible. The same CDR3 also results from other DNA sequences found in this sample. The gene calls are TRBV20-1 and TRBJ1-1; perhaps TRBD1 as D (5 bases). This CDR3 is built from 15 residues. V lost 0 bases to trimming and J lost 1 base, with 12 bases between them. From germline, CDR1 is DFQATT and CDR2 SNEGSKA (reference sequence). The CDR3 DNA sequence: TGCAGTGCTAGAGATCCGAGGGGTAAGAACACTGAAGCTTTCTTT. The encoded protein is CSARDPRGKNTEAFF.

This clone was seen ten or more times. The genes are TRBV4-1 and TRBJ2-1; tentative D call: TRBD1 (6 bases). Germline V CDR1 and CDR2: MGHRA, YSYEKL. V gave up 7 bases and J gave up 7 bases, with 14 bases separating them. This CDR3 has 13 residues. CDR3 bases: TGCGCCAGCAAAGCTGTCACAGGGAATGAGCAGTTCTTC. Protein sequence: CASKAVTGNEQFF.

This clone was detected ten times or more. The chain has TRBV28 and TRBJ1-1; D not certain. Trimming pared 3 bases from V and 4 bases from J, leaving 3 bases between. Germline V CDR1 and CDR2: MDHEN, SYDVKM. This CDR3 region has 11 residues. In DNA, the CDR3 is TGTGCCAGCAGTTTCCCCACTGAAGCTTTCTTT. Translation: CASSFPTEAFF.

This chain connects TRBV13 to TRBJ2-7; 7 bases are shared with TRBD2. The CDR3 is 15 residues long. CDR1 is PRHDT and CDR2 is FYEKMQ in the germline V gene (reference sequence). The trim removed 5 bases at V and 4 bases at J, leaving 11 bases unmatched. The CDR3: CASSPSPAGRYEQYF. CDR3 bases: TGTGCCAGCAGCCCAAGCCCAGCGGGACGATACGAGCAGTACTTC.

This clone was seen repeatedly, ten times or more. The CDR3 protein is CASSMWGQGTKNIQYF. The DNA for the CDR3 is TGTGCCAGTAGTATGTGGGGTCAGGGGACGAAAAACATTCAGTACTTC. The V and J genes are TRBV19 and TRBJ2-4; tentatively, D is TRBD1 (6 bases). Germline-derived CDR1 and CDR2 are LNHDA and SQIVND (reference sequence). The CDR3 has 16 amino acids. V dropped 3 bases and J dropped 4 bases, with 16 bases sitting between them.

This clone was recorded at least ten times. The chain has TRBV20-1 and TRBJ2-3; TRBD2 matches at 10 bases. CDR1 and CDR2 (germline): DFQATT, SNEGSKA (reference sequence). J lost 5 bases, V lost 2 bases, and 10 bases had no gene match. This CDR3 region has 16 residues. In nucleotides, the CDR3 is TGCAGTGCTAGACCGATTCTAGCGGGGGTGGGAGATACGCAGTATTTT. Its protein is CSARPILAGVGDTQYF.

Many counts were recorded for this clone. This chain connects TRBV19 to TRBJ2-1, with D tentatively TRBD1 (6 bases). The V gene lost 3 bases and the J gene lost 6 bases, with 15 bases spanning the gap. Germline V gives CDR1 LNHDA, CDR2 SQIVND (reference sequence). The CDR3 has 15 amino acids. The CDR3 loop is CASSIFRGSGNEQFF. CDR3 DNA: TGTGCCAGTAGTATTTTCAGGGGCTCCGGCAATGAGCAGTTCTTC.

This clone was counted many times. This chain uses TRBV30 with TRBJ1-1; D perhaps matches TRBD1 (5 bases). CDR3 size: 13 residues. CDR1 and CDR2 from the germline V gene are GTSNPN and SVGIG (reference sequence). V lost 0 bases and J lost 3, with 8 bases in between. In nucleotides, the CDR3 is TGTGCCTGGAGTGTAATGGGGGACACTGAAGCTTTCTTT. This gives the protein CAWSVMGDTEAFF.

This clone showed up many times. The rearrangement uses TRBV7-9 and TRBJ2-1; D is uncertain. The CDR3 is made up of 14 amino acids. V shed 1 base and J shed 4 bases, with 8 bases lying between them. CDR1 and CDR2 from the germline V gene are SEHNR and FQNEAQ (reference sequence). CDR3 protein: CASSLGTSYNEQFF. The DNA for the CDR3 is TGTGCCAGCAGCTTAGGGACCTCTTACAATGAGCAGTTCTTC.